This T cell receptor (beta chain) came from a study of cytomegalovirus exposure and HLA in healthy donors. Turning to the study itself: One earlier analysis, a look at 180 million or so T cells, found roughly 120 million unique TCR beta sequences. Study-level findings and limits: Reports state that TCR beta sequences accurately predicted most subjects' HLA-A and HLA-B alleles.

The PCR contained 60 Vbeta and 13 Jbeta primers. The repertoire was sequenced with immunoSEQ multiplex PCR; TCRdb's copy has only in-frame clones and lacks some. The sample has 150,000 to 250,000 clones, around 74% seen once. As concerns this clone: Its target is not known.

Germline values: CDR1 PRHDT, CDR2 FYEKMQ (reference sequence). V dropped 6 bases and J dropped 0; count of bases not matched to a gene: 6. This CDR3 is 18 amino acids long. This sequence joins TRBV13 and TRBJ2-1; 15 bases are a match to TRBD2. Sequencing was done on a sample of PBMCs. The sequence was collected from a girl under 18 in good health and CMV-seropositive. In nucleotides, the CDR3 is TGTGCCAGCAGTCCCCGGACTAGCGGGGGGGCCTCCTACAATGAGCAGTTCTTC. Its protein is CASSPRTSGGASYNEQFF.